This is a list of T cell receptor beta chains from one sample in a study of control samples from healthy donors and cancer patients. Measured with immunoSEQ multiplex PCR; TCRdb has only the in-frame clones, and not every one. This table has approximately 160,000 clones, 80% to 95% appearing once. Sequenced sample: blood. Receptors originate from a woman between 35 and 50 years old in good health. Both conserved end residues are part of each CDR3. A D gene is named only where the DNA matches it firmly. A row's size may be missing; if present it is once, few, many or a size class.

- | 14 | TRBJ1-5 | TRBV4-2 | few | CASSQDWGDQPQHF | TGTGCCAGCAGCCAAGATTGGGGGGATCAGCCCCAGCATTTT
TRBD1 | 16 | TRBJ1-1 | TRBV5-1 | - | CASSIKTGGQDTEAFF | TGCGCCAGCAGCATAAAGACAGGGGGCCAGGACACTGAAGCTTTCTTT
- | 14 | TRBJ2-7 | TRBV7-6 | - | CASSLDRVSYEQYF | TGTGCCAGCAGCTTAGACAGGGTTTCCTACGAGCAGTACTTC
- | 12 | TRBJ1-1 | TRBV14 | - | CASSPYDTEAFF | TGTGCCAGCAGCCCTTATGACACTGAAGCTTTCTTT
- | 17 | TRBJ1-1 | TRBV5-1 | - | CASSPWKGGDMNTEAFF | TGCGCCAGCAGCCCCTGGAAGGGCGGGGACATGAACACTGAAGCTTTCTTT
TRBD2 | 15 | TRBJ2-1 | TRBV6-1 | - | CASSESLAGFGEQFF | TGTGCCAGCAGTGAAAGTCTAGCGGGGTTTGGTGAGCAGTTCTTC
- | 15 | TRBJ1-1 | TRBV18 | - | CASSPKGAPNTEAFF | TGTGCCAGCTCACCGAAGGGCGCTCCTAACACTGAAGCTTTCTTT
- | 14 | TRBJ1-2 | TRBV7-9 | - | CASSPRRGDYGYTF | TGTGCCAGCAGCCCGCGCCGGGGAGATTATGGCTACACCTTC
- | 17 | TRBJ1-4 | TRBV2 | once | CASSSNPPGATNEKLFF | TGTGCCAGCAGTAGTAACCCCCCAGGGGCAACTAATGAAAAACTGTTTTTT
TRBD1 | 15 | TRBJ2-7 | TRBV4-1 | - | CASSQEYRGSYEQYF | TGCGCCAGCAGTCAAGAGTACAGGGGTTCCTACGAGCAGTACTTC
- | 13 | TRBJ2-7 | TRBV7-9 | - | CASSLAGSYEQYF | TGTGCCAGCAGCTTAGCGGGCAGCTACGAGCAGTACTTC
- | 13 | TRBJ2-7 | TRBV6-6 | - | CASRRGVSYEQYF | TGTGCCAGCAGAAGGGGGGTCTCCTACGAGCAGTACTTC
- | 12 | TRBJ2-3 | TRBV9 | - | CASSLGGNTQYF | TGTGCCAGCAGCCTCGGGGGTAATACGCAGTATTTT
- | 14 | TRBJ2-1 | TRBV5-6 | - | CASSLVASHNEQFF | TGTGCCAGCAGCTTAGTAGCCTCCCACAATGAGCAGTTCTTC
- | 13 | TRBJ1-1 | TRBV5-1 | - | CASSLSEFSEAFF | TGCGCCAGCAGCTTGTCGGAGTTCAGTGAAGCTTTCTTT
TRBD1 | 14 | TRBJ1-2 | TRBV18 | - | CASSPGQGAVGYTF | TGTGCCAGCTCACCGGGACAGGGGGCGGTTGGCTACACCTTC
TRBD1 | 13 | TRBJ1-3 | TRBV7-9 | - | CANPTGSGNTIYF | TGTGCCAACCCGACAGGGTCGGGAAACACCATATATTTT
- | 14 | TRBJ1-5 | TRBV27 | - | CASGAEDRTAPQHF | TGTGCCAGCGGGGCAGAAGACAGGACCGCGCCCCAGCATTTT
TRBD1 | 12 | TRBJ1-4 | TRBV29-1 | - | CSVLGTAEKLFF | TGCAGCGTCCTGGGGACAGCGGAAAAACTGTTTTTT
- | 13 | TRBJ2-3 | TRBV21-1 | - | CASSDAGEDTQYF | TGTGCCAGCAGCGACGCAGGGGAAGATACGCAGTATTTT
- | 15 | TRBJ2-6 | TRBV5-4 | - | CASSSGISGANVLTF | TGTGCCAGTAGCTCGGGGATATCTGGGGCCAACGTCCTGACTTTC
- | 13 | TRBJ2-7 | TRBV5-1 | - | CASSLGAIYEQYF | TGCGCCAGCAGCTTGGGCGCTATCTACGAGCAGTACTTC
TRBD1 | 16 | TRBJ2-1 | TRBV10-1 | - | CASSGRATGGTNEQFF | TGCGCCAGCAGTGGGCGCGCAACAGGGGGCACGAATGAGCAGTTCTTC
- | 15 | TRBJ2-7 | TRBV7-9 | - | CASSFSAGALGEQYF | TGTGCCAGCAGCTTTTCGGCAGGGGCCCTCGGCGAGCAGTACTTC
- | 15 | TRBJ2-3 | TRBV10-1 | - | CASSEITGGGDTQYF | TGCGCCAGCAGTGAGATTACAGGGGGGGGAGATACGCAGTATTTT
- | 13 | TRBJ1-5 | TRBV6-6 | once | CASSYLSNQPQHF | TGTGCCAGCAGTTACTTGAGCAATCAGCCCCAGCATTTT
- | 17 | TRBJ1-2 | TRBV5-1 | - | CASSLDNAGQTNYGYTF | TGCGCCAGCAGCTTGGACAATGCGGGACAAACTAACTATGGCTACACCTTC
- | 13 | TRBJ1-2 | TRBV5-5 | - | CASSLGMNDGYTF | TGTGCCAGCAGCCTGGGGATGAACGATGGCTACACCTTC
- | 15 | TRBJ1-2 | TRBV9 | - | CASSDIDSEGHGYTF | TGTGCCAGCAGCGATATCGACAGTGAGGGCCATGGCTACACCTTC
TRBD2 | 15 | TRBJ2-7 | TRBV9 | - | CASSVSASGAYEQYF | TGTGCCAGCAGCGTATCCGCTAGCGGCGCCTACGAGCAGTACTTC
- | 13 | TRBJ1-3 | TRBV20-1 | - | CSASFRPSNTIYF | TGCAGTGCTAGTTTTCGGCCCTCCAACACCATATATTTT
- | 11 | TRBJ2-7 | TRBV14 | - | CASSQGYEQYF | TGTGCCAGCAGCCAAGGCTACGAGCAGTACTTC
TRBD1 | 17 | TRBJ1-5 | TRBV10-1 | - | CASRDPGQRKTNQPQHF | TGCGCCAGCAGGGACCCGGGACAGAGAAAAACCAATCAGCCCCAGCATTTT
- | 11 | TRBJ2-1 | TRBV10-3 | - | CAISVGDEQFF | TGTGCCATCAGTGTGGGGGACGAGCAGTTCTTC
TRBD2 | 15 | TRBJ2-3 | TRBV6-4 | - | CASSDSGGATDTQYF | TGTGCCAGCAGTGACTCCGGGGGGGCCACAGATACGCAGTATTTT
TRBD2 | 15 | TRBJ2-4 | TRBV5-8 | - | CASSPPGGGVGIQYF | TGTGCCAGCAGCCCACCGGGCGGGGGTGTCGGCATTCAGTACTTC
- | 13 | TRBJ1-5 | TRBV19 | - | CASSEIGTQPQHF | TGTGCCAGTAGCGAGATAGGGACCCAGCCCCAGCATTTT
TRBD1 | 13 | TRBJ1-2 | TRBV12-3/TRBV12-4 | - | CASSFTGVDGYTF | TGTGCCAGCAGTTTTACAGGGGTAGACGGCTACACCTTC
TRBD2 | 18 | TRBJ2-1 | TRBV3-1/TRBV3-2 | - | CASSQDLEERWWGGEQFF | TGTGCCAGCAGCCAAGATCTAGAGGAACGATGGTGGGGGGGTGAGCAGTTCTTC
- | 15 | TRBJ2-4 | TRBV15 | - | CATSREAGTGDIQYF | TGTGCCACCAGCAGAGAGGCAGGAACCGGGGACATTCAGTACTTC
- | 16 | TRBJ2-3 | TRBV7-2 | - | CASSPGTHRLTDTQYF | TGTGCCAGCAGCCCCGGGACTCACCGACTCACAGATACGCAGTATTTT
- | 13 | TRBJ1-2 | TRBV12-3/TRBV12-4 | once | CASSLGTPHGYTF | TGTGCCAGCAGTTTAGGGACACCCCATGGCTACACCTTC
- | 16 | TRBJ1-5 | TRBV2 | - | CASSGKQQGPYQPQHF | TGTGCCAGCAGTGGGAAGCAGCAGGGGCCTTATCAGCCCCAGCATTTT
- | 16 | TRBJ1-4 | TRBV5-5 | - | CASSLEQAQTNEKLFF | TGTGCCAGCAGCTTGGAGCAGGCCCAGACTAATGAAAAACTGTTTTTT
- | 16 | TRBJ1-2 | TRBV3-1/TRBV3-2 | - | CASSQEGGGRGYGYTF | TGTGCCAGCAGCCAAGAGGGAGGGGGGCGCGGCTATGGCTACACCTTC